The entry below gives a single T cell receptor beta chain sequence along with its context. Its matching antigen is unknown. Here immunoSEQ multiplex PCR was the method, and the copy in TCRdb shows in-frame clones only, minus some. Among approximately 360,000 clones listed, roughly 85% were seen once. This entry comes from a study of Ad26.COV2.S vaccination and SARS-CoV-2 variants. Study summary: Once, or twice with 56 days between doses, Ad26.COV2.S was given intramuscularly.

Overall study results and limits: Analyses that measured TCR breadth and depth may have underestimated total T cell responses.

Treatment meaning: about 20 received Ad26.COV2.S at low or high dose, single or two shots; about 5 received placebo; per-sample allocation not given. Samples analyzed were those drawn on day 63 after the first vaccine or placebo injection. This Boston cohort included adults aged 18-55 years. The receptor comes from a person between 18 and 59 years old who received the Ad26.COV2.S COVID-19 vaccine or a placebo. Sequences were derived from peripheral blood, sampled in a trial of Ad26.COV2.S vaccine versus placebo.

CDR3 protein: CASRPLRTGVPYEQYF. The CDR3 nucleotides read TGTGCCAGCAGACCTTTACGGACAGGGGTGCCCTACGAGCAGTACTTC. V is TRBV11-2 and J is TRBJ2-7; 9 bases are shared with TRBD1. The V and J ends lost 6 bases and 2 bases, in that order; junction bases with no gene match: 11. In germline, CDR1 is SGHAT, CDR2 FQNNGV. The CDR3 totals 16 residues.